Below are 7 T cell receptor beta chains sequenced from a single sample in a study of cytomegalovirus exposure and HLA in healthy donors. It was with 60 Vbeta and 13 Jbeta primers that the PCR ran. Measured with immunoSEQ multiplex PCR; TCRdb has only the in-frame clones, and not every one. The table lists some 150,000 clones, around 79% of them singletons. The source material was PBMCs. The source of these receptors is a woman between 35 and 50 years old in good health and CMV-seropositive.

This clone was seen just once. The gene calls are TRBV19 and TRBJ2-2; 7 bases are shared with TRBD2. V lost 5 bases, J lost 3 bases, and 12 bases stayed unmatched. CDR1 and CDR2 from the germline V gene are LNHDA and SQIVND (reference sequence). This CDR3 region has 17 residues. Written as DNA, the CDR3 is TGTGCCAGTAGTGCCGGGTGGCGGGGGATGTACACCGGGGAGCTGTTTTTT. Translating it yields CASSAGWRGMYTGELFF.

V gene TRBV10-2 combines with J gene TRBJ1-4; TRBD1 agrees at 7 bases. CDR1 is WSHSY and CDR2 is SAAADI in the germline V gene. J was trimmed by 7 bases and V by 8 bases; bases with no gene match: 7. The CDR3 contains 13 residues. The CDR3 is CASQDRSGEKLFF. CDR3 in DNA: TGCGCCAGCCAGGACAGGAGCGGTGAAAAACTGTTTTTT.

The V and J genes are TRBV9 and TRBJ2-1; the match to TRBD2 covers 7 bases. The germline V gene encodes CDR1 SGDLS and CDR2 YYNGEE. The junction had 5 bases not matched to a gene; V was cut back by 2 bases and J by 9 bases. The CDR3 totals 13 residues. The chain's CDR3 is CASSVMGGFEQFF. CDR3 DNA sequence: TGTGCCAGCAGCGTGATGGGGGGGTTTGAGCAGTTCTTC.

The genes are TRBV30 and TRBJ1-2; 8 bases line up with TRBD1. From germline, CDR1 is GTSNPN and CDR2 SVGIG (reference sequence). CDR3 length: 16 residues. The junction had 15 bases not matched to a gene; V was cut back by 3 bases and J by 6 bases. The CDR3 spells CAWSSPSGGFTHGYTF. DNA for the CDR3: TGTGCCTGGAGCTCCCCTTCAGGGGGCTTTACTCATGGCTACACCTTC.

The DNA of the CDR3 is TGTGCCAGCAGTGAGTGGGACAGTCAAAGTGAAGCTTTCTTT. The encoded protein is CASSEWDSQSEAFF. V gene TRBV2 combines with J gene TRBJ1-1; TRBD1 matches at 7 bases. With 3 bases clipped from V and 7 bases from J, the junction kept 8 bases outside the gene matches. Per the germline V gene, CDR1 is SNHLY and CDR2 is FYNNEI. The CDR3 loop spans 14 amino acids. Filled out from reference TRBV2 and TRBJ1-1, the complete variable domain reads EPEVTQTPSHQVTQMGQEVILRCVPISNHLYFYWYRQILGQKVEFLVSFYNNEISEKSEIFDDQFSVERPDGSNFTLKIRSTKLEDSAMYFCASSEWDSQSEAFFGQGTRLTVV.

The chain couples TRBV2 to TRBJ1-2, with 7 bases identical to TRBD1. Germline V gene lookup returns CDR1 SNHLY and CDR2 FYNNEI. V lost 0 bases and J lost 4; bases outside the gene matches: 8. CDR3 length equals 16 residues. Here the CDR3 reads CASSEAPTQGPYGYTF. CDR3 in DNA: TGTGCCAGCAGTGAAGCCCCGACACAGGGGCCCTATGGCTACACCTTC.

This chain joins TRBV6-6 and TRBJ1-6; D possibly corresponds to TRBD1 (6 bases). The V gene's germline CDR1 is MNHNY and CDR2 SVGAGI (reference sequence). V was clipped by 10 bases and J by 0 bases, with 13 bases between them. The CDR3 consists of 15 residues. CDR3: CATKDRSSYNSPLHF. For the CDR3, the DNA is TGTGCCACGAAGGACAGAAGCTCCTATAATTCACCCCTCCACTTT.